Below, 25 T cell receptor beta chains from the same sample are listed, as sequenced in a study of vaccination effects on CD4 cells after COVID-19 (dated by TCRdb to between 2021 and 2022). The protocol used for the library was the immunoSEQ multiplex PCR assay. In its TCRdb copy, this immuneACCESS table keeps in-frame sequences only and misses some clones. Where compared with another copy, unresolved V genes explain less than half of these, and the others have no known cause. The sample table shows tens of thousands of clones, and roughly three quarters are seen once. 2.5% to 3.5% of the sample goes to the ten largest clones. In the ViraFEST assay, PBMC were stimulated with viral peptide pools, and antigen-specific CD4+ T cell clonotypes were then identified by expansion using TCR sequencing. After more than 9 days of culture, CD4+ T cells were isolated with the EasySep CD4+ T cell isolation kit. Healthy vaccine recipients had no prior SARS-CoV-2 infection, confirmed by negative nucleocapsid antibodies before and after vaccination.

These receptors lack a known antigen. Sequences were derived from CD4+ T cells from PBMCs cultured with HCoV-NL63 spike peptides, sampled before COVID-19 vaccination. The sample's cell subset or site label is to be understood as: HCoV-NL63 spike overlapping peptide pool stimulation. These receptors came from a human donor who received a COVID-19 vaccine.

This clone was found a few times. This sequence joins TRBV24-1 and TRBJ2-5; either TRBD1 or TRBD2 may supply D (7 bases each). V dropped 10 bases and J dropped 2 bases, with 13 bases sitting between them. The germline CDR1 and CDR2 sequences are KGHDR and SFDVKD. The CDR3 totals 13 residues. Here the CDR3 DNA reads TGTGCCACACAGGGGAGGGGGCAAGAGACCCAGTACTTC. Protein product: CATQGRGQETQYF.

CDR3 residues: CASSYGTPSTDTQYF. The CDR3, as DNA: TGTGCCAGCAGCTACGGGACCCCTAGCACAGATACGCAGTATTTT. The chain recombines TRBV11-3 with TRBJ2-3, with D perhaps given as TRBD1 or TRBD2 (5 bases each). The CDR3 has 15 residues. CDR1 is SGHNT, CDR2 YENEEA, per germline. Trimming cost V 4 bases and J 0 bases, with 11 bases left between them.

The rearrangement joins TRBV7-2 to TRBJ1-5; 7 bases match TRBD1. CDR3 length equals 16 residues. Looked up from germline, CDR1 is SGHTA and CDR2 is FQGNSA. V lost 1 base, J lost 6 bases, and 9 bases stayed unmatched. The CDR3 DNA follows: TGTGCCAGCAGCTTAGTGGTGGTGCAGGGGGGTCAGCCCCAGCATTTT. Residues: CASSLVVVQGGQPQHF. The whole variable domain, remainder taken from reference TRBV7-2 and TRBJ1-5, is GAGVSQSPSNKVTEKGKDVELRCDPISGHTALYWYRQSLGQGLEFLIYFQGNSAPDKSGLPSDRFSAERTGGSVSTLTIQRTQQEDSAVYLCASSLVVVQGGQPQHFGDGTRLSIL.

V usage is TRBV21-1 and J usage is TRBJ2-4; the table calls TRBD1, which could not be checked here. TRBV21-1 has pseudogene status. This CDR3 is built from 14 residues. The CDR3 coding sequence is TGTGCCAGCGGGCCAACACGAGCCAAAAACATTCAGTACTTC. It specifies CASGPTRAKNIQYF.

The CDR3 is CASRIRDGYTF. The CDR3 nucleotides read TGTGCCAGCCGAATCAGGGATGGCTACACCTTC. V gene TRBV2 combines with J gene TRBJ1-2; D perhaps matches TRBD1 (5 bases). Germline lookup yields CDR1 SNHLY and CDR2 FYNNEI. Trimming took 8 bases from V and 6 from J, leaving 10 bases between them. The CDR3 sequence is 11 residues long.

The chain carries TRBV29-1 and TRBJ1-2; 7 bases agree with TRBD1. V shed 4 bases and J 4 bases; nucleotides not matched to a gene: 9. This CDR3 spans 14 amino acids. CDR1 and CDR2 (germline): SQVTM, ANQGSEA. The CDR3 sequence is CSVATTGVGYGYTF. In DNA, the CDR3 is TGCAGCGTTGCCACCACAGGGGTGGGCTATGGCTACACCTTC.

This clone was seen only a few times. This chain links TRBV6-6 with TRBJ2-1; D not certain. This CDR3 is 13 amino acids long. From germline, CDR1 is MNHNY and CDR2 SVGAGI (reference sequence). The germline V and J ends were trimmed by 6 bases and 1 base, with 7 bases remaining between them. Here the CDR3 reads CASRQVSYNEQFF. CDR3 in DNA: TGTGCCAGCAGGCAGGTTTCCTACAATGAGCAGTTCTTC.

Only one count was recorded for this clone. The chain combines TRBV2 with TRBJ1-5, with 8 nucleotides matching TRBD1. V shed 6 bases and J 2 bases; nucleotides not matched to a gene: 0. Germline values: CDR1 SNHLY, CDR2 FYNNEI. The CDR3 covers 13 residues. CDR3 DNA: TGTGCCAGCAGGGACAGGGGCAATCAGCCCCAGCATTTT. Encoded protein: CASRDRGNQPQHF.

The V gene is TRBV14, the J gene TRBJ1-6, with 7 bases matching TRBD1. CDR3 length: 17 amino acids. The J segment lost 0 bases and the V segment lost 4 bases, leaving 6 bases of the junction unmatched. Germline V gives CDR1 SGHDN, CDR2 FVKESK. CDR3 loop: CASSRHRGSSYNSPLHF. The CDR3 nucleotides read TGTGCCAGCAGCCGGCACAGGGGAAGCTCCTATAATTCACCCCTCCACTTT.

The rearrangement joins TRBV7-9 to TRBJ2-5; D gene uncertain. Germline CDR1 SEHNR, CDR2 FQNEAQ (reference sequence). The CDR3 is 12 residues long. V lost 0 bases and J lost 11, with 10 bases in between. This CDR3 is CASSLADGWQYF. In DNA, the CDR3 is TGTGCCAGCAGCTTAGCTGATGGCTGGCAGTACTTC.

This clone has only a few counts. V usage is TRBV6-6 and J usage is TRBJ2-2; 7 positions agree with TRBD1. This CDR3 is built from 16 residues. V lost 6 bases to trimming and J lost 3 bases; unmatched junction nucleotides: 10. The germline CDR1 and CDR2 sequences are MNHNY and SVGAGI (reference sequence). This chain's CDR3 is CASRGPDRVDTGELFF. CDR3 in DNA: TGTGCCAGCAGGGGTCCCGACAGGGTTGACACCGGGGAGCTGTTTTTT.

The chain's CDR3 is CASCPGQGAYNEQFF. The CDR3 bases are TGCGCCAGCTGCCCGGGACAGGGAGCCTACAATGAGCAGTTCTTC. The V call is TRBV5-1, the J call TRBJ2-1; 9 nucleotides agree with TRBD1. The CDR3 consists of 15 residues. Germline V gene sequence: CDR1 SGHRS, CDR2 YFSETQ. J gave up 2 bases and V 7 bases, and 7 bases lay outside the gene matches.

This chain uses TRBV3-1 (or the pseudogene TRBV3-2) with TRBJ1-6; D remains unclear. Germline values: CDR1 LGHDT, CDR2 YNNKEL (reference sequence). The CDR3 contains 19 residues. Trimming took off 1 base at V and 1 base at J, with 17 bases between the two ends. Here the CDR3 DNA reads TGTGCCAGCAGCCAAGGGGTTTCGGGGATAGGATCCTATAATTCACCCCTCCACTTT. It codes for CASSQGVSGIGSYNSPLHF.

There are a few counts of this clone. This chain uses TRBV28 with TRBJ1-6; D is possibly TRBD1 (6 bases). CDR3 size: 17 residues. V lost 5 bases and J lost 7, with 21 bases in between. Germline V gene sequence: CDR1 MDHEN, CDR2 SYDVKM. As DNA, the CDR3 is TGTGCCAGCAGTACCCTTGGGAGGGGGGGCTCGAATTCACCCCTCCACTTT. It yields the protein CASSTLGRGGSNSPLHF.

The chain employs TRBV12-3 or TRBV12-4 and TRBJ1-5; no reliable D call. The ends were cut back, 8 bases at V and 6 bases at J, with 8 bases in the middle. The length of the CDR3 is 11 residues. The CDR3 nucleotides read TGTGCCAGCCGCCCGGGTCAGCCCCAGCATTTT. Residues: CASRPGQPQHF.

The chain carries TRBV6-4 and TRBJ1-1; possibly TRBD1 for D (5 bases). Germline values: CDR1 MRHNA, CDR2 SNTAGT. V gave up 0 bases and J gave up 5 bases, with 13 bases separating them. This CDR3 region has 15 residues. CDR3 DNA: TGTGCCAGCAGTGACTCGGGGCAGGGACTGACTGAAGCTTTCTTT. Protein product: CASSDSGQGLTEAFF.

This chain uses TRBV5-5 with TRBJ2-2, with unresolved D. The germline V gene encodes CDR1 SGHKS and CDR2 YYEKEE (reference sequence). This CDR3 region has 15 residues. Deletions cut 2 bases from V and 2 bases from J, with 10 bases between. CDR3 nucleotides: TGTGCCAGCAGCTTAGTAATCCTAAACACCGGGGAGCTGTTTTTT. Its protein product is CASSLVILNTGELFF.

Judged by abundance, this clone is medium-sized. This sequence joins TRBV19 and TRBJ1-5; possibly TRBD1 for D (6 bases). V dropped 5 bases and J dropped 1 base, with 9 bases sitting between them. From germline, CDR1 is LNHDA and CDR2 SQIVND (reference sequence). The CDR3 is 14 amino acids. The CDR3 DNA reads TGTGCCAGTAGTCACAGGGAGAGCAATCAGCCCCAGCATTTT. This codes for CASSHRESNQPQHF.

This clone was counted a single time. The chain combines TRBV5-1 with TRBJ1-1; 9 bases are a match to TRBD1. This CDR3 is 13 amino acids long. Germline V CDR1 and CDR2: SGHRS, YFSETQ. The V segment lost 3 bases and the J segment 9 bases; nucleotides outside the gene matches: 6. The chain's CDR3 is CASSYRDRDQAFF. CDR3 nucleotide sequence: TGCGCCAGCAGCTACCGGGACAGGGACCAAGCTTTCTTT.

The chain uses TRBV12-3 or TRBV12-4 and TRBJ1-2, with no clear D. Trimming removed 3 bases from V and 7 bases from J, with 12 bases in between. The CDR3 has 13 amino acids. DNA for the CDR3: TGTGCCAGCAGTTTTTACAGCCTCGGTGGCTACACCTTC. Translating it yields CASSFYSLGGYTF.

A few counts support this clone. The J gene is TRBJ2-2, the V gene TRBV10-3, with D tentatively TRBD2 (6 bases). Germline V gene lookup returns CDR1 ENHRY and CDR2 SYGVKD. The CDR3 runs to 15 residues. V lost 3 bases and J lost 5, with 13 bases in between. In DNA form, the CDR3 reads TGTGCCATCAGTGATTCGGGGGTGTATACCGGGGAGCTGTTTTTT. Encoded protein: CAISDSGVYTGELFF.

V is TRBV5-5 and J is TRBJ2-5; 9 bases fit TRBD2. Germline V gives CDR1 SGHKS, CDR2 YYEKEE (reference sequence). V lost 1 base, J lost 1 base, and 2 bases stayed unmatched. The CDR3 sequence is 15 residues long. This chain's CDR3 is CASSLLAGLQETQYF. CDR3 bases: TGTGCCAGCAGCTTGCTAGCGGGGCTCCAAGAGACCCAGTACTTC.

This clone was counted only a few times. CDR3 amino acids: CASSPSGISSYEQYV. The CDR3 DNA reads TGTGCCAGCAGTCCTAGCGGGATTAGCTCCTACGAGCAGTACGTC. V and J are TRBV11-2 and TRBJ2-7, with 9 positions matching TRBD2. The CDR3 sequence is 15 residues long. J gave up 0 bases and V 6 bases, and 6 bases lay outside the gene matches. Germline-derived CDR1 and CDR2 are SGHAT and FQNNGV.

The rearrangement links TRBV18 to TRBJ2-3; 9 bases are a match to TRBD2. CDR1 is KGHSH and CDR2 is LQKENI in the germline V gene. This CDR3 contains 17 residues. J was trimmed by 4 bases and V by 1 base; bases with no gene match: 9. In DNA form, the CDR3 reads TGTGCCAGCTCACCACGGCCTAGCGGGGAGGGGGCAGATACGCAGTATTTT. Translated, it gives CASSPRPSGEGADTQYF.

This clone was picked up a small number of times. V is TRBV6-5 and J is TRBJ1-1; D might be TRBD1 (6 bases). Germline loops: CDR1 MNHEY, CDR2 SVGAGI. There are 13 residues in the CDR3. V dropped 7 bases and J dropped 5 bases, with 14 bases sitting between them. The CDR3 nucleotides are TGTGCCAGCACCAAGGGGGGATGGACTGAAGCTTTCTTT. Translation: CASTKGGWTEAFF.